Following are 8 T cell receptor beta chains from one sample sequenced in a study of T-cell memory formation after mild COVID-19. TCRdb called the 5' RACE reads again in MiXCR, with one record for every CDR3 protein. There are tens of thousands of distinct CDR3 sequences in the sample; over 15% occur only once, and 25% to 35% lies in the top ten. Sequencing input: PBMCs or a T cell subset sorted from them (not recorded which). The receptors stem from an adult woman who had mild COVID-19 (a few samples of this study predate the infection). Cell type and time point are not known.

The chain joins TRBV5-1 to TRBJ2-7; perhaps D is TRBD1 or TRBD2 (5 bases each). V was cut by 4 bases and J by 3 bases, with 11 bases left in between. The CDR3 totals 13 residues. Germline CDR1 reads SGHRS; CDR2 reads YFSETQ. The CDR3 nucleotides are TGCGCCAGCAGCGACGAGGGGTTCTACGAGCAGTACTTC. It translates to CASSDEGFYEQYF.

The chain couples TRBV4-1 to TRBJ2-7; 9 bases line up with TRBD1. The CDR3 is 17 residues long. The ends lost 0 bases at V and 2 bases at J; junction bases unmatched: 8. Germline V CDR1 and CDR2: MGHRA, YSYEKL. CDR3 nucleotides: TGCGCCAGCAGCCAAGAGACGGGACAGGGAATCCCCTACGAGCAGTACTTC. This gives the protein CASSQETGQGIPYEQYF.

J is TRBJ2-1 and V is TRBV25-1, with 7 nucleotides matching TRBD1. Trimming cost V 7 bases and J 5 bases; bases outside gene matches: 2. The CDR3 extends over 12 amino acids. Germline V gene lookup returns CDR1 MGHDK and CDR2 SYGVNS. The chain's CDR3 is CASTGTDNEQFF. The CDR3 DNA sequence: TGTGCCAGCACAGGGACAGACAATGAGCAGTTCTTC.

This clonotype was observed a handful of times. The rearrangement uses TRBV4-3 and TRBJ2-2, with D possibly matching TRBD1 (6 bases). Trimming cost V 4 bases and J 6 bases, with 12 bases left between them. Germline V lookup: CDR1 LGHNA, CDR2 YSLEER. There are 14 residues in the CDR3. The CDR3 nucleotides are TGCGCCAGCAGCCCTTACAGGGAATCCGGGGAGCTGTTTTTT. Amino acids: CASSPYRESGELFF.

CDR3 sequence: CASSVEDGLAGEETQYF. CDR3 DNA: TGTGCCAGCAGCGTAGAAGACGGGCTAGCGGGAGAGGAGACCCAGTACTTC. This chain links TRBV9 with TRBJ2-5; 10 bases are shared with TRBD2. Germline V gives CDR1 SGDLS, CDR2 YYNGEE. This CDR3 spans 17 amino acids. V lost 0 bases to trimming and J lost 5 bases; unmatched junction nucleotides: 10.

This clonotype was observed at least ten times. The chain combines TRBV4-3 with TRBJ2-7, with a tentative D call TRBD2 (6 bases). The ends were cut back, 1 base at V and 7 bases at J, with 23 bases in the middle. In germline, CDR1 is LGHNA, CDR2 YSLEER. The CDR3 covers 17 residues. Written as DNA, the CDR3 is TGCGCCAGCAGCCAAGTTAAACCCGGGACTCCCGCCGGTGAGCAGTACTTC. This encodes CASSQVKPGTPAGEQYF.

The rearrangement joins TRBV12-3 or TRBV12-4 to TRBJ1-1, with 7 positions matching TRBD1. The CDR3 sequence is 15 residues long. J lost 4 bases, V lost 5 bases, and 10 bases had no gene match. CDR3 amino acids: CASSPPGQSPTEAFF. DNA of the CDR3: TGTGCCAGCAGTCCTCCGGGACAGTCCCCCACTGAAGCTTTCTTT.

On this clonotype itself: One end of the junction does not line up with germline, which may come from a read error. The V and J genes are TRBV7-7 and TRBJ2-5, with TRBD2 matching 13 bases. Germline CDR1 is SSHAT and CDR2 is FNYEAQ (reference sequence). This CDR3 is 16 amino acids long. The CDR3 DNA follows: TGTGCTAGCAGCTTAGGACTAGCGGGAGAGAGAGAGACCCAGTACTTC. It codes for CASSLGLAGERETQYF.